These 28 T cell receptor beta chains were all obtained from the same sample, sequenced in a study of blood T cell repertoires in COVID-19. Assay used: immunoSEQ multiplex PCR; TCRdb lists only in-frame clones, some missing. This repertoire shows about 270,000 clones, approximately 84% found once; its top ten account for roughly 1.5%. The sample consisted of peripheral blood. The origin of the receptors is a human donor with COVID-19, enrolled during active disease. The donor label of this sample is uncertain.

This chain uses TRBV28 with TRBJ2-1; 9 positions agree with TRBD1. The length of the CDR3 is 16 residues. The J segment lost 7 bases and the V segment lost 3 bases, leaving 10 bases of the junction unmatched. Germline loops: CDR1 MDHEN, CDR2 SYDVKM. The DNA of the CDR3 is TGTGCCAGCAGTTTTACCGGGACAGGGTTAAGAAATGAGCAGTTCTTC. It yields the protein CASSFTGTGLRNEQFF.

This chain connects TRBV6-5 to TRBJ2-7; the match to TRBD1 covers 7 bases. Germline-derived CDR1 and CDR2 are MNHEY and SVGAGI. Unmatched junction bases numbered 9, after V lost 4 bases and J lost 0 bases. This CDR3 has 16 residues. CDR3 loop: CASSSSGTDISYEQYF. CDR3 bases: TGTGCCAGCAGTTCTTCCGGGACAGACATCTCCTACGAGCAGTACTTC.

The chain links TRBV7-3 to TRBJ2-2; no definite D call. The V and J ends lost 2 bases and 4 bases respectively, with 5 bases between them. Germline V lookup: CDR1 SGHTA, CDR2 FQGTGA. CDR3 size: 13 residues. CDR3 region: CASSLLSTGELFF. As DNA, the CDR3 is TGTGCCAGCAGCTTACTATCCACCGGGGAGCTGTTTTTT.

The rearrangement links TRBV2 to TRBJ1-1, with 7 bases lining up with TRBD1. V lost 6 bases, J lost 5 bases, and 3 bases stayed unmatched. The CDR3 runs 12 residues. CDR1 and CDR2 (germline): SNHLY, FYNNEI. The CDR3 coding sequence is TGTGCCAGCAGGACAGGGCAAACTGAAGCTTTCTTT. Translated: CASRTGQTEAFF.

This clone was found once. The J gene is TRBJ1-1, the V gene TRBV2, with 7 bases that match TRBD1. The junction had 8 bases not matched to a gene; V was cut back by 2 bases and J by 5 bases. Germline V lookup: CDR1 SNHLY, CDR2 FYNNEI. The CDR3 is made up of 15 amino acids. The CDR3 nucleotides are TGTGCCAGCAGTGAAAACAGGGGTGGAACGACTGAAGCTTTCTTT. Translation gives CASSENRGGTTEAFF.

This clone was recorded a few times. CDR3 region: CAWNSGGNYGYTF. In nucleotides, the CDR3 is TGTGCCTGGAATTCGGGGGGCAACTATGGCTACACCTTC. The chain links TRBV30 to TRBJ1-2, with D possibly matching TRBD1 (6 bases). The CDR3 is made up of 13 amino acids. The germline V gene encodes CDR1 GTSNPN and CDR2 SVGIG (reference sequence). Trimming removed 4 bases at V and 2 bases at J, with 11 bases between.

This clone was counted only a few times. The chain links TRBV18 to TRBJ2-1; D gene ambiguous. CDR1 and CDR2 from the germline V gene are KGHSH and LQKENI. The CDR3 consists of 13 residues. The ends were cut back, 3 bases at V and 4 bases at J, with 7 bases in the middle. The CDR3 protein is CASSPATYNEQFF. The CDR3 DNA sequence: TGTGCCAGCTCACCGGCCACGTACAATGAGCAGTTCTTC.

The chain is built from TRBV18 and TRBJ1-3; no reliable D call. The CDR3 contains 16 residues. V shed 4 bases and J shed 2 bases, with 15 bases lying between them. CDR1 is KGHSH and CDR2 is LQKENI in the germline V gene. The CDR3 region is CASSQEAAFTGNTIYF. CDR3 DNA sequence: TGTGCCAGCTCACAAGAGGCAGCCTTTACTGGAAACACCATATATTTT. The whole variable domain, filled in from reference TRBV18 and TRBJ1-3, reads NAGVMQNPRHLVRRRGQEARLRCSPMKGHSHVYWYRQLPEEGLKFMVYLQKENIIDESGMPKERFSAEFPKEGPSILRIQQVVRGDSAAYFCASSQEAAFTGNTIYFGEGSWLTVV.

This clone was picked up a small number of times. The genes are TRBV13 and TRBJ1-2, with 9 bases aligning to TRBD1. V was pared by 4 bases and J by 0 bases, with 3 bases of the junction left unmatched. Germline V gene lookup returns CDR1 PRHDT and CDR2 FYEKMQ (reference sequence). The CDR3 runs to 15 residues. The chain's CDR3 is CASSSGQGSNYGYTF. The CDR3 nucleotides are TGTGCCAGCAGCTCAGGACAGGGGTCTAACTATGGCTACACCTTC.

The V gene is TRBV6-4, the J gene TRBJ2-1; tentatively, D is TRBD1 (5 bases). Trimming left V 3 bases short and J 9 bases short, with 12 bases between. Germline CDR1 is MRHNA and CDR2 is SNTAGT. This CDR3 has 13 residues. CDR3 nucleotide sequence: TGTGCCAGCAGTGAGGAAGGGGTGGGTGAGCAGTTCTTC. Protein: CASSEEGVGEQFF.

The chain is built from TRBV7-3 and TRBJ2-5; D not resolved. V gave up 2 bases and J gave up 6 bases, with 13 bases separating them. Per the germline V gene, CDR1 is SGHTA and CDR2 is FQGTGA. There are 14 residues in the CDR3. CDR3 sequence reads: CASSLDAPSQTQYF. CDR3 nucleotide sequence: TGTGCCAGCAGCTTAGATGCGCCCTCTCAGACCCAGTACTTC.

This chain joins TRBV5-4 and TRBJ2-1; TRBD1 matches 9 bases. This CDR3 is built from 15 residues. V lost 4 bases, J lost 5 bases, and 7 bases stayed unmatched. CDR1 SGHNT and CDR2 YYREEE come from the germline V gene (reference sequence). The CDR3 protein is CASSPADRGDNEQFF. The CDR3 DNA reads TGTGCCAGCAGCCCGGCGGACAGGGGAGACAATGAGCAGTTCTTC.

The J gene is TRBJ2-3, the V gene TRBV12-1; the table's D call, TRBD2, was not checked against the DNA. TRBV12-1 is a documented pseudogene. The CDR3 is 17 residues long. CDR3 sequence: CASSFKLAGLLSDTQYF. The CDR3 nucleotides read TGTGCCAGCAGCTTTAAACTAGCGGGACTTCTCTCAGATACGCAGTATTTT.

This clone was found once. The rearrangement links TRBV19 to TRBJ1-1; D call uncertain. The CDR3 is 12 amino acids. Germline lookup yields CDR1 LNHDA and CDR2 SQIVND (reference sequence). Trimming pared 2 bases from V and 7 bases from J, leaving 8 bases between. The CDR3: CASSILAGEAFF. DNA for the CDR3: TGTGCCAGTAGTATACTGGCAGGTGAAGCTTTCTTT.

About this clone itself: In the same sample, other DNA sequences code for this CDR3. The CDR3 region is CASSPPGQYYEQYF. The CDR3 DNA reads as TGTGCCAGCTCACCTCCGGGACAGTACTACGAGCAGTACTTC. The V and J genes are TRBV18 and TRBJ2-7, with TRBD1 matching 7 bases. Per germline, CDR1 KGHSH and CDR2 LQKENI. The junction had 5 bases not matched to a gene; V was cut back by 3 bases and J by 3 bases. This CDR3 has 14 amino acids. Combining the CDR3 with reference TRBV18 and TRBJ2-7 gives the whole variable domain NAGVMQNPRHLVRRRGQEARLRCSPMKGHSHVYWYRQLPEEGLKFMVYLQKENIIDESGMPKERFSAEFPKEGPSILRIQQVVRGDSAAYFCASSPPGQYYEQYFGPGTRLTVT.

This clone was observed once. This chain links TRBV5-4 with TRBJ1-1; no firm D call. The germline V gene has CDR1 SGHNT and CDR2 YYREEE (reference sequence). Trimming left V 0 bases short and J 6 bases short, with 15 bases between. CDR3 length: 15 amino acids. The CDR3 sequence: CASSLESSPYAEAFF. CDR3 nucleotide sequence: TGTGCCAGCAGCTTGGAATCAAGTCCCTACGCTGAAGCTTTCTTT.

The chain is built from TRBV11-2 and TRBJ2-5; D ambiguous. This CDR3 spans 13 amino acids. V gave up 3 bases and J gave up 3 bases, with 8 bases separating them. Germline-derived CDR1 and CDR2 are SGHAT and FQNNGV. The CDR3 DNA is TGTGCCAGCAGCTTTGGTCCGGAAGAGACCCAGTACTTC. Residues: CASSFGPEETQYF.

The chain couples TRBV25-1 to TRBJ2-5; 8 bases match TRBD1. The germline V gene has CDR1 MGHDK and CDR2 SYGVNS. Losses at the gene ends were 3 bases for V and 1 base for J; bases not matched to a gene: 4. This CDR3 has 15 residues. This CDR3 is CASSDYRGTQETQYF. CDR3 sequence (DNA): TGTGCCAGCAGTGACTACAGGGGGACCCAAGAGACCCAGTACTTC.

The rearrangement links TRBV19 to TRBJ2-5, with 7 nucleotides matching TRBD1. Losses at the gene ends were 4 bases for V and 5 bases for J; bases not matched to a gene: 7. The V gene's germline CDR1 is LNHDA and CDR2 SQIVND (reference sequence). There are 14 residues in the CDR3. CDR3 residues: CASSTPTGLETQYF. The DNA of the CDR3 is TGTGCCAGTAGTACCCCGACAGGGCTGGAGACCCAGTACTTC. Variable domain in full (rest from reference TRBV19 and TRBJ2-5): DGGITQSPKYLFRKEGQNVTLSCEQNLNHDAMYWYRQDPGQGLRLIYYSQIVNDFQKGDIAEGYSVSREKKESFPLTVTSAQKNPTAFYLCASSTPTGLETQYFGPGTRLLVL.

This clone was seen more than once but under ten times. This chain links TRBV5-1 with TRBJ2-1; 14 bases are shared with TRBD2. The germline V gene encodes CDR1 SGHRS and CDR2 YFSETQ. The CDR3 is 17 residues long. Trimming removed 4 bases from V and 6 bases from J; junction bases left unmatched: 9. CDR3 coding DNA: TGCGCCAGCAGCCCCCGACTAGCGGGAGGGTATATCAATGAGCAGTTCTTC. Translation gives CASSPRLAGGYINEQFF.

The chain joins TRBV5-4 to TRBJ2-3; the match to TRBD2 covers 10 bases. The junction had 6 bases not matched to a gene; V was cut back by 4 bases and J by 1 base. Looked up from germline, CDR1 is SGHNT and CDR2 is YYREEE (reference sequence). This CDR3 contains 16 residues. The CDR3 nucleotides are TGTGCCAGCAGCCAACTTCTAGCGGGAGGCACAGATACGCAGTATTTT. Translating gives CASSQLLAGGTDTQYF.

This clone was counted once. This chain joins TRBV5-1 and TRBJ2-1; 7 nucleotides match TRBD2. Germline values: CDR1 SGHRS, CDR2 YFSETQ. V trimming: 2 bases; J trimming: 9 bases; junction bases outside the gene matches: 5. This CDR3 comprises 13 residues. Here the CDR3 reads CASSFTSVSEQFF. Written as DNA, the CDR3 is TGCGCCAGCAGCTTTACTAGCGTTAGTGAGCAGTTCTTC.

The chain has TRBV9 and TRBJ2-1, with 12 bases fitting TRBD2. The germline V gene has CDR1 SGDLS and CDR2 YYNGEE. The V and J ends lost 4 bases and 8 bases, in that order; junction bases with no gene match: 7. The CDR3 runs to 15 residues. CDR3 in amino acids: CASSIRLAGVYEQFF. Here the CDR3 DNA reads TGTGCCAGCAGCATACGACTAGCGGGAGTCTATGAGCAGTTCTTC.

This clone has just one count. The genes are TRBV3-1 (or the pseudogene TRBV3-2) and TRBJ2-1, with 8 nucleotides matching TRBD1. Germline V gene sequence: CDR1 LGHDT, CDR2 YNNKEL (reference sequence). V shed 2 bases and J 7 bases; nucleotides not matched to a gene: 1. CDR3 size: 13 residues. DNA for the CDR3: TGTGCCAGCAGCCAATGGACAGGGAATGAGCAGTTCTTC. It is translated as CASSQWTGNEQFF.

The chain links TRBV19 to TRBJ2-2; 7 bases are a match to TRBD1. V lost 7 bases and J lost 4; bases outside the gene matches: 9. Germline loops: CDR1 LNHDA, CDR2 SQIVND (reference sequence). CDR3 size: 15 residues. CDR3 coding DNA: TGTGCCAGTACCCATCGACAGGGTGCCACCGGGGAGCTGTTTTTT. It yields the protein CASTHRQGATGELFF.

The chain has TRBV30 and TRBJ1-1, with 9 bases fitting TRBD1. J was trimmed by 5 bases and V by 3 bases; bases with no gene match: 10. The germline V gene has CDR1 GTSNPN and CDR2 SVGIG (reference sequence). The CDR3 consists of 15 residues. The CDR3 DNA reads TGTGCCTGGAGGGCACCTGGGACAGGGTGGACTGAAGCTTTCTTT. Its protein product is CAWRAPGTGWTEAFF.

CDR3 sequence reads: CASSSRGDTQYF. In nucleotides, the CDR3 is TGTGCCAGCAGTTCAAGGGGGGATACGCAGTATTTT. The chain joins TRBV27 to TRBJ2-3, with a tentative D call TRBD1 (6 bases). V lost 4 bases to trimming and J lost 6 bases, with 8 bases between them. The CDR3 totals 12 residues. The germline V gene encodes CDR1 MNHEY and CDR2 SMNVEV (reference sequence).

This clone was observed once. The V call is TRBV7-3, the J call TRBJ2-2; D is ambiguous. Trimming took off 4 bases at V and 4 bases at J, with 13 bases between the two ends. CDR1 is SGHTA and CDR2 is FQGTGA in the germline V gene. This CDR3 has 15 residues. The chain's CDR3 is CASSSFLSGTGELFF. CDR3 nucleotide sequence: TGTGCCAGCAGCTCTTTCCTTAGTGGCACCGGGGAGCTGTTTTTT. The full variable domain, completed using reference TRBV7-3 and TRBJ2-2, is GAGVSQTPSNKVTEKGKYVELRCDPISGHTALYWYRQSLGQGPEFLIYFQGTGAADDSGLPNDRFFAVRPEGSVSTLKIQRTERGDSAVYLCASSSFLSGTGELFFGEGSRLTVL.